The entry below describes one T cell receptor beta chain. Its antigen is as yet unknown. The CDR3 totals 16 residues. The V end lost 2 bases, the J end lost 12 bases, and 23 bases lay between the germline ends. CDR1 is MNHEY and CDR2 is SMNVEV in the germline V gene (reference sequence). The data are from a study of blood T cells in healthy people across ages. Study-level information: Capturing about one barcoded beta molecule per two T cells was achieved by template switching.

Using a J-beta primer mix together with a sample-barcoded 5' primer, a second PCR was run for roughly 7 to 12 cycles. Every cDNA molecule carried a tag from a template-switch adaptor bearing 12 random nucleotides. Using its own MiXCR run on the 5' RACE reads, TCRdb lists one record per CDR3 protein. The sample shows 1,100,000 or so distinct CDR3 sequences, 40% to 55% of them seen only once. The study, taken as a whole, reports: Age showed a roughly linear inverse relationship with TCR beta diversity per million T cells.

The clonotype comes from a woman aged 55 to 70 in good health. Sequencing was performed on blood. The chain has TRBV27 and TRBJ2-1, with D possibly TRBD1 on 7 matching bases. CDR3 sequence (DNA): TGTGCCAGCAGTTTACGGGGGACTGTACAGGGGAAAGGGCAGTTCTTC. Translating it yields CASSLRGTVQGKGQFF.